This T cell receptor (beta chain) emerged from a study of Graves' ophthalmopathy and Graves' hyperthyroidism. Study observations and caveats: The majority of expanded thyroid clonotypes above 0.001 frequency also occurred in blood.

Many counts were recorded for this clonotype. The antigen is not known. The germline CDR1 and CDR2 sequences are LNHDA and SQIVND (reference sequence). The CDR3 contains 15 residues. Trimming at V came to 3 bases and at J to 7 bases, leaving 9 bases not matched to a gene. The study amplified TCR beta CDR3 regions using RNA transcripts. Following a first-round RT-PCR that used HTBI primers, a second-round multiplex PCR was carried out. TCRdb fed the multiplex PCR reads into MiXCR, producing one record per CDR3 protein. The sample includes about 400,000 distinct CDR3 sequences, approximately 16% of them seen just once.

This TCR came from a woman between 18 and 30 years old with Graves' ophthalmopathy. This rearrangement joins TRBV19 to TRBJ1-2; the match to TRBD1 covers 9 bases. Source material: peripheral blood. CDR3 amino acids: CASSIIPRDRAGYTF. CDR3 DNA: TGTGCCAGTAGTATTATCCCCCGGGACAGGGCTGGCTACACCTTC.